This paragraph reports one T cell receptor (beta chain). This sample was included in a study of graft-versus-host responses after intestinal transplantation. Measured with immunoSEQ multiplex PCR; TCRdb has only the in-frame clones, and not every one. The sample contains about 6,400 clones, around 82% of which appear only once. Intraepithelial and lamina propria lymphocytes were freed from processed graft tissue. The TCR sequence derives from a human patient who received an intestinal transplant, so some T cells may come from the graft donor. The material was ileum tissue, obtained around 300 days after intestinal transplant.

The CDR3, as DNA: TGTGCCAGCAGCCAGCCGGGACAGAACTATGGCTACACCTTC. Translated: CASSQPGQNYGYTF. The chain links TRBV6-5 to TRBJ1-2, with 7 bases aligning to TRBD1. The trim removed 6 bases at V and 2 bases at J, leaving 6 bases unmatched. The V gene's germline CDR1 is MNHEY and CDR2 SVGAGI. CDR3 length: 14 amino acids.